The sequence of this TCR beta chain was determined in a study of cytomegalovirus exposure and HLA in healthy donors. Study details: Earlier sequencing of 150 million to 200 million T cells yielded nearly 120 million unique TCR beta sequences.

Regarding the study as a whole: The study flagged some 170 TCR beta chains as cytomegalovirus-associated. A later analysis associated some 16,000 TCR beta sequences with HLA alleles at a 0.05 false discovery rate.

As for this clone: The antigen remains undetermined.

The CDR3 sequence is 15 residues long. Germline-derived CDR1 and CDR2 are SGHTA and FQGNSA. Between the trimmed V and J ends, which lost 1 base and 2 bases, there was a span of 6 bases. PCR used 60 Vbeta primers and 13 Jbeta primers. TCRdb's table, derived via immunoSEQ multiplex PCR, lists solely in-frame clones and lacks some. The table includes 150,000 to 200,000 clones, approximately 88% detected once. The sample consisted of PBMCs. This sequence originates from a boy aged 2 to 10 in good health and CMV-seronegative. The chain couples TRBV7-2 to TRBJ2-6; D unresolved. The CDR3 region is CASSLGGAGANVLTF. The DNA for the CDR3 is TGTGCCAGCAGCTTAGGCGGAGCTGGGGCCAACGTCCTGACTTTC.